The T cell receptor beta chain under discussion was sequenced for a study of T cells after yellow fever vaccination. The germline V gene has CDR1 MNHEY and CDR2 SVGAGI. V was shortened by 6 bases and J by 4 bases, with 12 bases between the two germline ends. The CDR3 spans 13 residues. This clonotype was seen only a few times. MiXCR, run by TCRdb on the 5' RACE reads, gives a single entry per CDR3 protein. This table holds a few hundred thousand distinct CDR3 sequences, 8.7% found once. The clonotype comes from a man aged 18-30 years who received the YFV17D yellow fever vaccine. The sequences come from CD4+ T cells sorted from PBMCs, collected 5 days after the yellow fever booster vaccination. The rearrangement links TRBV6-5 to TRBJ1-2; possible D gene TRBD1, 5 bases. DNA of the CDR3: TGTGCCAGCAGAAACGGGGCGACCTATGGCTACACCTTC. Amino acid sequence: CASRNGATYGYTF.